A selection of T cell receptor beta chains follows, all from one sample in a study of OX40 agonist ivuxolimab in advanced cancers. TCRdb's copy holds only in-frame clones and misses some; the assay was immunoSEQ multiplex PCR. This table has more than 35,000 clones, 65% to 85% appearing once. The sample consisted of CD4+ or CD8+ T cells sorted from blood, taken in a trial of the OX40 agonist ivuxolimab. Receptor source: an adult with an advanced solid tumor such as melanoma, head and neck, liver or kidney cancer. CDR3s include the opening cysteine and the closing phenylalanine or tryptophan. The D gene is left open where the match is weak. A clone size is listed for some rows: how often the clone was seen (once, few, many), or a class if it is expanded.

V,D,size,J,DNA,CDR3
TRBV2,TRBD1,NA,TRBJ2-2,TGTGCCAGCACTCCTAGGCTTAGGGGGCGGAACACCGGGGAGCTGTTTTTT,CASTPRLRGRNTGELFF
TRBV5-1,NA,NA,TRBJ1-4,TGCGCCAGCAGCTTACGGTTTAACAAGGCAGGGAATGAAAAACTGTTTTTT,CASSLRFNKAGNEKLFF
TRBV7-9,NA,few,TRBJ2-7,TGTGCCAGCACTCACGGGGACGAGCAGTACTTC,CASTHGDEQYF
TRBV12-5,NA,few,TRBJ2-1,TGTGCTAGTGGTTTCGGAGGGGCTCGCGAGCAGTTCTTC,CASGFGGAREQFF
TRBV10-3,NA,NA,TRBJ2-7,TGTGCCATCAGTGACTCAACCTACGAGCAGTACTTC,CAISDSTYEQYF
TRBV28,NA,NA,TRBJ2-7,TGTGCCAGCAGTTTGGCAGCCTCCTACGAGCAGTACTTC,CASSLAASYEQYF
TRBV5-1,NA,NA,TRBJ2-3,TGCGCCAGCAGTAGTGGTAGCGGCTACACAGATACGCAGTATTTT,CASSSGSGYTDTQYF
TRBV11-3,TRBD1,NA,TRBJ2-2,TGTGCCAGCAGCTTGGTGACAGGGGAGACCGGGGAGCTGTTTTTT,CASSLVTGETGELFF
TRBV19,NA,few,TRBJ2-7,TGTGCCAGTAGTATGGCGGGGACAGCCTACGAGCAGTACTTC,CASSMAGTAYEQYF
TRBV15,TRBD2,NA,TRBJ2-3,TGTGCCACCAGCAGAACCCTGCCTGGGGCTAGCGGGAGCGGGGGGCACACAGATACGCAGTATTTT,CATSRTLPGASGSGGHTDTQYF
TRBV6-5,NA,NA,TRBJ1-1,TGTGCCAGCAGTTATGGGGAGGGGACTGAAGCTTTCTTT,CASSYGEGTEAFF
TRBV7-9,NA,once,TRBJ1-1,TGTGCCAGCAGCTCATATTCCACTGAAGCTTTCTTT,CASSSYSTEAFF
TRBV2,NA,NA,TRBJ1-3,TGTGCCAGCAGTGAAGTAGTGGGGAGAAACACCATATATTTT,CASSEVVGRNTIYF
TRBV11-2,NA,NA,TRBJ1-1,TGTGCCAGCAGCGTAACAGACGACAGGGAAGCTTTCTTT,CASSVTDDREAFF
TRBV6-4,NA,NA,TRBJ1-2,TGTGCCAGCAGTGACTCGAACGGGGGCTACACCTTC,CASSDSNGGYTF
TRBV19,TRBD1,NA,TRBJ2-5,TGTGCCAGTAGCAACAGGGGGTCCCAGTACTTC,CASSNRGSQYF
TRBV29-1,NA,NA,TRBJ2-2,TGCAGCGTTGAGGATACCGGGGAGCTGTTTTTT,CSVEDTGELFF
TRBV5-1,NA,NA,TRBJ1-2,TGCGCCAGCAACCCAGGACAGACTCCCCTGGGCTACACCTTC,CASNPGQTPLGYTF